This T cell receptor (beta chain) was sequenced in a study of blood T cell repertoires in COVID-19. The wider study: T cells, B-cell-depleted T cells, or PBMCs supplied cDNA or gDNA.

The protocol was immunoSEQ multiplex PCR, while the TCRdb copy is restricted to in-frame clones and leaves out a portion. The data hold 110,000 to 150,000 clones, with more than 85% observed a single time. The source material was peripheral blood. The receptor was isolated from a man in his 60s with active or convalescent COVID-19.

The CDR3 sequence: CASARYSDYGYTF. CDR3 in DNA: TGTGCCAGCGCTCGGTACAGTGACTATGGCTACACCTTC. The chain uses TRBV5-8 and TRBJ1-2; D not certain. The CDR3 length is 13 residues. Trimming left V 7 bases short and J 3 bases short, with 13 bases between. Germline V gene sequence: CDR1 SGHTS, CDR2 YDEGEE.